These 27 T cell receptor beta chains share one sample of origin, sequenced in a study of blood T cell repertoires in COVID-19. TCRdb's table, derived via immunoSEQ multiplex PCR, lists solely in-frame clones and lacks some. The data hold about 240,000 clones, with around 90% observed a single time. Material: peripheral blood. These receptors all come from a man in his 60s who had recovered from COVID-19.

This rearrangement joins TRBV19 to TRBJ1-2, with 8 positions matching TRBD1. Germline V gene sequence: CDR1 LNHDA, CDR2 SQIVND (reference sequence). Trimming cost V 6 bases and J 5 bases; bases outside gene matches: 5. There are 13 residues in the CDR3. The CDR3 sequence: CASRTTGGYGYTF. The CDR3 region has the DNA TGTGCCAGTAGAACAACAGGGGGATATGGCTACACCTTC.

V and J are TRBV5-1 and TRBJ2-5, with D possibly TRBD1 on 5 matching bases. Germline V lookup: CDR1 SGHRS, CDR2 YFSETQ. The CDR3 runs 13 residues. The germline V and J ends were trimmed by 0 bases and 5 bases, with 8 bases remaining between them. The CDR3 DNA is TGCGCCAGCAGCTTGGGACAGAGGGAGACCCAGTACTTC. Its protein product is CASSLGQRETQYF.

CDR3 bases: TGTGCCAGCAGAACAGGGTTGGGGAATCAGCCCCAGCATTTT. Translated, it gives CASRTGLGNQPQHF. The rearrangement uses TRBV6-5 and TRBJ1-5, with D possibly being TRBD1 (6 bases). Per germline, CDR1 MNHEY and CDR2 SVGAGI. This CDR3 comprises 14 residues. V lost 6 bases, J lost 4 bases, and 13 bases lay in between.

This clone appeared a single time. In nucleotides, the CDR3 is TGTGCCACCAGTGATCTATCTCGGGCAGGGGCGAAGGAGACCCAGTACTTC. This encodes CATSDLSRAGAKETQYF. The chain combines TRBV24-1 with TRBJ2-5; possibly TRBD1 for D (6 bases). Germline V gives CDR1 KGHDR, CDR2 SFDVKD. The CDR3 runs 17 residues. The V and J ends lost 3 bases and 5 bases respectively, with 21 bases between them.

This chain connects TRBV6-5 to TRBJ2-3, with TRBD2 matching over 11 bases. Germline V gene sequence: CDR1 MNHEY, CDR2 SVGAGI. The CDR3 runs 15 residues. The J segment lost 6 bases and the V segment lost 4 bases, leaving 6 bases of the junction unmatched. This chain's CDR3 is CASSLIAGGRDTQYF. The CDR3 DNA reads as TGTGCCAGCAGTTTAATAGCGGGGGGGCGGGATACGCAGTATTTT.

The chain combines TRBV9 with TRBJ2-7; 8 bases align to TRBD2. The junction had 8 bases not matched to a gene; V was cut back by 2 bases and J by 4 bases. The CDR3 consists of 15 residues. From germline, CDR1 is SGDLS and CDR2 YYNGEE. Here the CDR3 reads CASSVSGGAEYEQYF. CDR3 DNA: TGTGCCAGCAGCGTCTCCGGGGGGGCTGAATACGAGCAGTACTTC.

The gene calls are TRBV27 and TRBJ1-2; no firm D call. The CDR3 consists of 13 residues. V was pared by 2 bases and J by 8 bases, with 12 bases between. Germline CDR1 MNHEY, CDR2 SMNVEV (reference sequence). CDR3 sequence: CASSLDPSGGYTF. The DNA of the CDR3 is TGTGCCAGCAGTTTAGACCCGTCGGGAGGCTACACCTTC.

The rearrangement joins TRBV19 to TRBJ2-2; 7 nucleotides align to TRBD1. Germline values: CDR1 LNHDA, CDR2 SQIVND (reference sequence). The CDR3 is 15 residues long. Trimming removed 10 bases from V and 1 base from J; junction bases left unmatched: 9. CDR3 sequence: CATTRWTGNTGELFF. For the CDR3, the DNA is TGTGCCACTACGCGCTGGACAGGGAACACCGGGGAGCTGTTTTTT.

The V call is TRBV13, the J call TRBJ2-7, with 9 bases that match TRBD1. The CDR3 loop spans 16 amino acids. The ends lost 3 bases at V and 3 bases at J; junction bases unmatched: 9. Germline values: CDR1 PRHDT, CDR2 FYEKMQ (reference sequence). The CDR3 bases are TGTGCCAGCAGCTTGGGGCCCCCGACAGGGGGCTACGAGCAGTACGTC. It specifies CASSLGPPTGGYEQYV.

This clone was picked up one time. This chain links TRBV27 with TRBJ2-7; 10 bases are shared with TRBD1. There are 14 residues in the CDR3. V shed 4 bases and J 7 bases; nucleotides not matched to a gene: 7. Germline CDR1 MNHEY, CDR2 SMNVEV (reference sequence). DNA of the CDR3: TGTGCCAGCAGTTCTCAAGACAGGGGGCGGGAGCAGTACTTC. Protein sequence: CASSSQDRGREQYF.

In nucleotides, the CDR3 is TGTGCCAGCAGACGGTCCGGGACAGGAGGAGAAAACACCATATATTTT. This codes for CASRRSGTGGENTIYF. This rearrangement joins TRBV7-9 to TRBJ1-3; TRBD1 matches at 8 bases. The length of the CDR3 is 16 residues. CDR1 and CDR2 (germline): SEHNR, FQNEAQ (reference sequence). Germline trimming cut 6 bases from V and 6 bases from J; bases unmatched to any gene: 13.

This clone was detected only a few times. The same CDR3 arises from other DNA sequences in this sample as well. The gene calls are TRBV5-1 and TRBJ1-5; TRBD1 matches 7 bases. The CDR3 totals 14 residues. Looked up from germline, CDR1 is SGHRS and CDR2 is YFSETQ. J gave up 3 bases and V 4 bases, and 4 bases lay outside the gene matches. The CDR3 bases are TGCGCCAGCAGCCCCGGGACAGACAATCAGCCCCAGCATTTT. Residues: CASSPGTDNQPQHF.

The chain employs TRBV27 and TRBJ1-2; 7 positions agree with TRBD1. Trimming cost V 4 bases and J 2 bases; bases outside gene matches: 4. Germline V lookup: CDR1 MNHEY, CDR2 SMNVEV (reference sequence). The CDR3 has 14 amino acids. The CDR3 region is CASSSQGPNYGYTF. CDR3 sequence (DNA): TGTGCCAGCAGTTCACAGGGGCCAAACTATGGCTACACCTTC.

Comments on this clone: The sample has other DNA sequences that encode this CDR3 too. The chain recombines TRBV5-1 with TRBJ2-2, with 9 bases lining up with TRBD1. V was pared by 4 bases and J by 0 bases, with 4 bases of the junction left unmatched. The length of the CDR3 is 16 residues. Per the germline V gene, CDR1 is SGHRS and CDR2 is YFSETQ. This chain's CDR3 is CASSLRTGANTGELFF. DNA for the CDR3: TGCGCCAGCAGCCTGAGGACAGGGGCGAACACCGGGGAGCTGTTTTTT.

This clone has ten or more counts. The V gene is TRBV7-7, the J gene TRBJ2-5; TRBD2 agrees at 7 bases. This CDR3 region has 15 residues. Per the germline V gene, CDR1 is SSHAT and CDR2 is FNYEAQ (reference sequence). V lost 3 bases to trimming and J lost 5 bases; unmatched junction nucleotides: 9. The CDR3 bases are TGTGCCAGCAGCTTTTCCGGACTAGGCGGCGAGACCCAGTACTTC. The encoded protein is CASSFSGLGGETQYF.

V gene TRBV19 combines with J gene TRBJ2-3; 9 bases fit TRBD2. Trimming removed 2 bases from V and 3 bases from J; junction bases left unmatched: 3. The V gene's germline CDR1 is LNHDA and CDR2 SQIVND (reference sequence). This CDR3 region has 15 residues. Here the CDR3 DNA reads TGTGCCAGTAGTATACAGCGGGGGGCAACAGATACGCAGTATTTT. Translated, it gives CASSIQRGATDTQYF.

Regarding this clone: A read error may produce the germline difference seen at one junction end. The V gene is TRBV6-6, the J gene TRBJ1-1, with D hard to call. This CDR3 is 13 amino acids long. Germline V gene data show CDR1 as MNHNY and CDR2 as SVGAGI (reference sequence). CDR3 sequence reads: CASSYTPNAEAFF. The CDR3, as DNA: TGTGCCAGCAGTTACACTCCGAACGCTGAAGCTTTCTTT.

The chain joins TRBV6-5 to TRBJ1-5, with 8 bases matching TRBD1. CDR1 MNHEY and CDR2 SVGAGI come from the germline V gene. V dropped 0 bases and J dropped 7; count of bases not matched to a gene: 5. The CDR3 spans 15 residues. CDR3 protein: CASSYSQGARQPQHF. CDR3 coding DNA: TGTGCCAGCAGTTACTCTCAGGGGGCTCGGCAGCCCCAGCATTTT.

Comment on this clone: The same CDR3 can be traced to other DNA sequences in this sample. The rearrangement uses TRBV5-1 and TRBJ2-4; D may be TRBD2 (6 bases). V was trimmed by 5 bases and J by 7 bases, leaving 16 bases between them. This CDR3 has 14 amino acids. The germline V gene has CDR1 SGHRS and CDR2 YFSETQ. CDR3: CASSYGTLQNIQYF. The CDR3 nucleotides are TGCGCCAGCAGTTACGGGACTCTACAGAACATTCAGTACTTC. The variable domain in full, completed from reference TRBV5-1 and TRBJ2-4, reads KAGVTQTPRYLIKTRGQQVTLSCSPISGHRSVSWYQQTPGQGLQFLFEYFSETQRNKGNFPGRFSGRQFSNSRSEMNVSTLELGDSALYLCASSYGTLQNIQYFGAGTRLSVL.

This clone was picked up one time. V and J are TRBV15 and TRBJ2-2; the D gene is possibly TRBD1 (5 bases). CDR1 and CDR2 (germline): LNHNV, YYDKDF (reference sequence). The CDR3 sequence is 19 residues long. Deletions cut 0 bases from V and 0 bases from J, with 17 bases between. The CDR3 nucleotides are TGTGCCACCAGCAGAGATTGGCTTACGACAGTCGCGAACACCGGGGAGCTGTTTTTT. Residues: CATSRDWLTTVANTGELFF.

This chain uses TRBV19 with TRBJ1-2; D unresolved. Germline-derived CDR1 and CDR2 are LNHDA and SQIVND (reference sequence). The CDR3 has 13 residues. Deletions cut 8 bases from V and 5 bases from J, with 15 bases between. The CDR3 sequence is CASSEFWVYGYTF. The CDR3 DNA is TGTGCCAGTTCGGAGTTTTGGGTTTATGGCTACACCTTC.

The J gene is TRBJ2-7, the V gene TRBV5-1; 7 nucleotides match TRBD1. CDR1 is SGHRS, CDR2 YFSETQ, per germline. Unmatched junction bases numbered 10, after V lost 4 bases and J lost 3 bases. This CDR3 is built from 15 residues. The CDR3 DNA is TGCGCCAGCAGCATTCTACCGGGACAGAACTACGAGCAGTACTTC. Amino acids: CASSILPGQNYEQYF.

This clone was seen many times. The chain links TRBV27 to TRBJ1-5; the D is unclear. CDR3 length: 16 amino acids. The V and J ends lost 2 bases and 6 bases respectively, with 17 bases between them. Germline V gives CDR1 MNHEY, CDR2 SMNVEV (reference sequence). CDR3 amino acids: CASSLQPPGRSQPQHF. The CDR3 DNA follows: TGTGCCAGCAGTTTACAGCCACCCGGGAGGAGTCAGCCCCAGCATTTT.

A few counts support this clone. This chain connects TRBV29-1 to TRBJ2-7; D unresolved. The CDR3 has 12 amino acids. Germline assignment: CDR1 SQVTM and CDR2 ANQGSEA. The germline V and J ends were trimmed by 2 bases and 3 bases, with 8 bases remaining between them. The CDR3 region has the DNA TGCAGCGTTGAAAACACCCTCTACGAGCAGTACTTC. Translating it yields CSVENTLYEQYF.

In its sample, this clone was seen once. This chain joins TRBV7-2 and TRBJ2-1, with 8 bases lining up with TRBD2. The germline V gene has CDR1 SGHTA and CDR2 FQGNSA. Trimming at V came to 1 base and at J to 4 bases, leaving 3 bases not matched to a gene. The CDR3 covers 15 residues. CDR3 sequence reads: CASSLDRGGYNEQFF. The CDR3 DNA follows: TGTGCCAGCAGCTTAGACCGGGGGGGGTACAATGAGCAGTTCTTC.

This clone came up a few times. The chain carries TRBV11-2 and TRBJ2-7; D is perhaps TRBD2 (5 bases). V was trimmed by 3 bases and J by 3 bases, leaving 9 bases between them. Germline V CDR1 and CDR2: SGHAT, FQNNGV. The CDR3 is 13 residues long. CDR3 region: CASSFSVGYEQYV. The DNA of the CDR3 is TGTGCCAGCAGCTTTAGCGTGGGCTACGAGCAGTACGTC.

This clone was found a few times. This chain connects TRBV3-1 (or the pseudogene TRBV3-2) to TRBJ1-3; D perhaps matches TRBD1 (5 bases). The CDR3 is made up of 14 amino acids. The V gene lost 4 bases and the J gene lost 1 base, with 8 bases spanning the gap. Germline lookup yields CDR1 LGHDT and CDR2 YNNKEL (reference sequence). CDR3: CASSPRVSGNTIYF. CDR3 DNA sequence: TGTGCCAGCAGCCCCAGGGTATCTGGAAACACCATATATTTT.